This T cell receptor beta chain was obtained from a study of T cell responses to AZD1222 COVID-19 vaccine (TCRdb year 2021). Background for the entire study: Because spike-specific TCR depth and breadth did not differ between the two schedules, AZD1222 recipients who got a second dose at roughly 4 weeks were pooled with those who got a second dose at roughly 12 weeks. A total of about 230 trial participants underwent TCR sequencing, of whom 200 to 220 received two doses of AZD1222 and about 25 received two doses of the MenACWY control vaccine. Trial participants were enrolled by age into 18-55, 56-69 and 70-plus year subgroups, with around 150, 28 and 57 TCR-sequenced participants respectively.

V is clipped by 1 base and J by 0 bases, and the sequence between their germline boundaries is 18 bases long. According to the germline V gene, CDR1 reads SGHAT and CDR2 reads FQNNGV. Inclusive of the bounding cysteine and phenylalanine, the CDR3 is 18 residues long. Of all the DNA, just the CDR3 is kept, 54 bases in frame from base 1. In light of the paper, this sample's time point label describes: baseline before first vaccination. Vaccinee samples were obtained from the UK trials COV001 and COV002, which included a single-blind randomized controlled phase 2/3 trial of AZD1222 (ChAdOx1 nCoV-19) in healthy adults. For TCRbeta chain sequencing, PBMC samples from trial participants were taken at day 0 and at day 28 after the second dose. The CDR3 regions of human TCRbeta chains were subjected to immunosequencing. In the authors' own workflow: Repertoire TCRs were checked for matches against a reference library of SARS-CoV-2-specific TCRs that had been generated using the MIRA antigen-specificity platform. Breadth meant the fraction of unique TCRs that were SARS-CoV-2-associated, whereas depth meant the fraction of total T cells that were SARS-CoV-2-associated. Using the MIRA data, each spike-specific TCR was mapped to the spike region that the TCR reacts to and placed in a CD4 or CD8 class. Log10-transformed breadth and depth values were compared by one-way ANOVA with Sidak's multiple comparisons tests. This is the immuneACCESS table as TCRdb keeps it, with only in-frame sequences that have V and J called. A part of the clones is gone; compared with another copy, unresolved V genes explain less than half, and the rest is unexplained. Clonal size and the V and J genes are those of that table, whereas D and trimming came from the DNA. The sample has around 100,000 clones on record, 88% of them singletons. In total, the top ten clones hold around 2% of the sample.

About this clone: Its antigen remains undetermined. Qualities for individual bases were not recorded, and no much larger clone is one base off.

Broader findings and caveats from the paper: Participants were mostly white British and included more females than males, and it was suggested by the authors that clonal diversity may have been underestimated. Spike-specific TCR breadth and depth rose significantly after two AZD1222 doses compared with day 0 and with MenACWY recipients. Epitopes outside the regions mutated in the B.1.351 and B.1.1.7 variants were reportedly recognized by nearly half of the unique spike-specific TCRs. In the small 56-69-year group, the increase in depth fell short of significance, most likely because of low power. Conclusions about previously exposed vaccinees are limited, since just 5 or 6 AZD1222 recipients were seropositive for SARS-CoV-2 at baseline. Because no day 14 peak-response samples were available, the repertoires could be characterized only after the peak T cell response. The whole spike protein was spanned by vaccine-associated CD4 TCRs, and dominant responses were seen in regions 160-218 and 743-854.

The sequenced sample was peripheral blood, obtained on day 0 of AZD1222 vaccination. The TCR sequence derives from an adult in good health. The V and J segments used are TRBV11-2 and TRBJ1-1, with a weak D call of TRBD1 (5 bases match). The CDR3 protein sequence reads: CASSLGEPRGVMNTEAFF. The DNA is TGTGCCAGCAGCTTAGGCGAACCTCGAGGGGTGATGAACACTGAAGCTTTCTTT.